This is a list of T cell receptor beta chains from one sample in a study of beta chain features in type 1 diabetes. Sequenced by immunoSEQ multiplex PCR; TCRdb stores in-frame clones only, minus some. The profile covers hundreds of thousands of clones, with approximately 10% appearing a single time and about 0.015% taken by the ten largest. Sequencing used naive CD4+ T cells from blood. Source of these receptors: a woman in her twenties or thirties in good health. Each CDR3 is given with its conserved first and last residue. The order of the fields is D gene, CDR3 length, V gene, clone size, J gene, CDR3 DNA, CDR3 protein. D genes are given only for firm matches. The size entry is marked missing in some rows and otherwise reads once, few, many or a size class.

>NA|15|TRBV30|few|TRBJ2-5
TGTGCCTGGACGGGGAGGGGGGGTGCCAGAGAGACCCAGTACTTC
CAWTGRGGARETQYF
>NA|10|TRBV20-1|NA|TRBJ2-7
TGCAGTGCTGCAGACTACGAGCAGTACTTC
CSAADYEQYF
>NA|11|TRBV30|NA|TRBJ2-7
TGTGCCTGGAGTGGGGGCAACGAGCAGTACTTC
CAWSGGNEQYF
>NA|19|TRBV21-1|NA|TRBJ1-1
TGTGCCAGCAGCAAAGCCTTCGGGCCGACAGGGGCTGGTTTGACTGAAGCTTTCTTT
CASSKAFGPTGAGLTEAFF
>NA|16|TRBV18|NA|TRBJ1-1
TGTGCCAGCTCACAGATGGCCCCAGAAATGAACACTGAAGCTTTCTTT
CASSQMAPEMNTEAFF
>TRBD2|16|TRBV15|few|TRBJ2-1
TGTGCCACCAGCAGAAACCTAGCGGGAGGGGACAATGAGCAGTTCTTC
CATSRNLAGGDNEQFF
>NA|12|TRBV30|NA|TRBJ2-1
TGTGCCTGGAATGCGGGGAACAATGAGCAGTTCTTC
CAWNAGNNEQFF
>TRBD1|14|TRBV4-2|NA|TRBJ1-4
TGTGCCAGCAGCCAAGGACAGGGCGACGAAAAACTGTTTTTT
CASSQGQGDEKLFF
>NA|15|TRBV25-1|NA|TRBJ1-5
TGTGCCAGCTCACCAGCAGGGGAAGGCAATCAGCCCCAGCATTTT
CASSPAGEGNQPQHF
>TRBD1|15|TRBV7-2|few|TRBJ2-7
TGTGCCAGCAGCTGGGGACAGCGAAGGCCCTACGAGCAGTACTTC
CASSWGQRRPYEQYF
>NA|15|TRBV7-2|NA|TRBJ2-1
TGTGCCAGCAGGTTAGATCCCAGCTCCTACAATGAGCAGTTCTTC
CASRLDPSSYNEQFF
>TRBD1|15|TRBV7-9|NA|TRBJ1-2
TGTGCCAGCAGCTACTCCGACAGGGCCCCGGGGGGCTACACCTTC
CASSYSDRAPGGYTF
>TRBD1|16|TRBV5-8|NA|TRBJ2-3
TGTGCCAGCAGCTTGATGGGGGACAGGGCTAGAGATACGCAGTATTTT
CASSLMGDRARDTQYF
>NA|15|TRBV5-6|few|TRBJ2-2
TGTGCCAGCAGCTCGGGACTGCGGCTTACCGGGGAGCTGTTTTTT
CASSSGLRLTGELFF
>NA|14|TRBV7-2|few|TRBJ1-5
TGTGCCAGCAGCTTAATAGTAAGCAATCAGCCCCAGCATTTT
CASSLIVSNQPQHF
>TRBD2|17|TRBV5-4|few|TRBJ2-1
TGTGCCAGCAGGCTACCGGGGACTAGCAGTTTGTCGGGCGAGCAGTTCTTC
CASRLPGTSSLSGEQFF
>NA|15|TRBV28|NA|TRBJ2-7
TGTGCCAGCACCACCTCAGCGGTCGATTCCTACGAGCAGTACTTC
CASTTSAVDSYEQYF
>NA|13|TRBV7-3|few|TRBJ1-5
TGTGCCAGCAGCCCTGGGGGGGGTCAGCCCCAGCATTTT
CASSPGGGQPQHF
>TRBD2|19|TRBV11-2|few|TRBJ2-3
TGTGCCAGCAGCTTATGGTCCGGGACTAGCGGGAATGGTGGAGATACGCAGTATTTT
CASSLWSGTSGNGGDTQYF
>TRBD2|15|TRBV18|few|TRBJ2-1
TGTGCCAGCTCAACTGGGACTAACAGTTACAATGAGCAGTTCTTC
CASSTGTNSYNEQFF
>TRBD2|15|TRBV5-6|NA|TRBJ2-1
TGTGCCAGCAGCGATAGCGGGAGGGCTATAAATGAGCAGTTCTTC
CASSDSGRAINEQFF
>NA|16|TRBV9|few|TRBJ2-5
TGTGCCAGCAGCTCCGGACCGACTAACCCCAAAGAGACCCAGTACTTC
CASSSGPTNPKETQYF
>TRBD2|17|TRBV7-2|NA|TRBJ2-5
TGTGCCAGCAGCTTAAAGAGACTAGCGGGAGGAGGCGAGACCCAGTACTTC
CASSLKRLAGGGETQYF
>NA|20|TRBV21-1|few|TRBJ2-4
TGTGCCAGCAGCAACGAAGAAAGGCCAGGGGGTACCGTAGCCAAAAACATTCAGTACTTC
CASSNEERPGGTVAKNIQYF
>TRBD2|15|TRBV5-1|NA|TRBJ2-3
TGCGCCAGCAGCTTGGCCAGCGGGACCCCAGATACGCAGTATTTT
CASSLASGTPDTQYF
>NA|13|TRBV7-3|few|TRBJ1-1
TGTGCCAGCAGCCGGAACGGACGGGGAGACGCTTTCTTT
CASSRNGRGDAFF
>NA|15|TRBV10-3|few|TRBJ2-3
TGTGCCATCAGTGATGGGCGGGATGGCACAGATACGCAGTATTTT
CAISDGRDGTDTQYF
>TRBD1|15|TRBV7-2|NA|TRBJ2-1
TGTGCCAGCAGCTTACATCAGGGGGCCTACAATGAGCAGTTCTTC
CASSLHQGAYNEQFF
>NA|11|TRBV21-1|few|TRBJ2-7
TGTGCCAGCAGCAGGGAGGGCGAGCAGTACTTC
CASSREGEQYF
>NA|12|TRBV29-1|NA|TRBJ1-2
TGCAGCGGGGGGGAACCTAACTATGGCTACACCTTC
CSGGEPNYGYTF
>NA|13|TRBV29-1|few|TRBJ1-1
TGCAGCGTAGAGAGACAAGAGACCACTGAAGCTTTCTTT
CSVERQETTEAFF
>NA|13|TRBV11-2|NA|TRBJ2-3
TGTGCCAGCAGCTTACGGGGCACAGATACGCAGTATTTT
CASSLRGTDTQYF
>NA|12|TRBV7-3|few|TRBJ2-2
TGTGCCAGCAGCACAGGGACCGGGGAGCTGTTTTTT
CASSTGTGELFF
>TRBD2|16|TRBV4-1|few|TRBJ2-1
TGCGCCAGCAGCCGAATCGGCGGGAGCTCCTACAATGAGCAGTTCTTC
CASSRIGGSSYNEQFF
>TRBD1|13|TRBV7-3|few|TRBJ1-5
TGTGCCAGCAGCAGGGACAGGGATCAGCCCCAGCATTTT
CASSRDRDQPQHF
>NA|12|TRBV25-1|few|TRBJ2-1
TGTGCCAGCAGTGGTACAGGGTATGAGCAGTTCTTC
CASSGTGYEQFF
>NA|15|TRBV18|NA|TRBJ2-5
TGTGCCAGCTCACCGCTGCGACAGGATCAAGAGACCCAGTACTTC
CASSPLRQDQETQYF
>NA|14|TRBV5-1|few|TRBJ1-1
TGCGCCAGCAGCTTGGTACCGGGTGCCACTGAAGCTTTCTTT
CASSLVPGATEAFF
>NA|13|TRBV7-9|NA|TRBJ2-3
TGTGCCAGCAGCTTACCCAGTCTCGATACGCAGTATTTT
CASSLPSLDTQYF
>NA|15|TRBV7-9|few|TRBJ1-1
TGTGCCAGCAGCAGAAACAGAGAGGGGAACACTGAAGCTTTCTTT
CASSRNREGNTEAFF
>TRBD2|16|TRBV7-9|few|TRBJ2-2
TGTGCCAGCAGCCCAGGCGCGGGAGGGAACACCGGGGAGCTGTTTTTT
CASSPGAGGNTGELFF
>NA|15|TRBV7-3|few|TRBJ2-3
TGTGCCAGCAGCTTAATGCGGGGAAGCACAGATACGCAGTATTTT
CASSLMRGSTDTQYF
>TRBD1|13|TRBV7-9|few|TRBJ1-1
TGTGCCAGCAGCTTCCGAGGGGGCAGTGAAGCTTTCTTT
CASSFRGGSEAFF
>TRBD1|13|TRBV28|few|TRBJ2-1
TGTGCCAGCAGCCCCGGACAGGACAATGAGCAGTTCTTC
CASSPGQDNEQFF
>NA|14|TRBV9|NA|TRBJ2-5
TGTGCCAGCAGCGTAGCAGTAGGGGGAGAGACCCAGTACTTC
CASSVAVGGETQYF
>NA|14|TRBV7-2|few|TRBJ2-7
TGTGCCAGCAGCAACACCCGGGGCTCCTACGAGCAGTACTTC
CASSNTRGSYEQYF
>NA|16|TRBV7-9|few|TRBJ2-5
TGTGCCAGCAACCTACGAGGAAGGAAAGGTCAAGAGACCCAGTACTTC
CASNLRGRKGQETQYF
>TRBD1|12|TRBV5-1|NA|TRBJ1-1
TGCGCCAGCAGTACAGGGGACACTGAAGCTTTCTTT
CASSTGDTEAFF
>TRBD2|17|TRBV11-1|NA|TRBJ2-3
TGTGCCAGCAGCTTAGATGGCGGCGGGAGCGGCACAGATACGCAGTATTTT
CASSLDGGGSGTDTQYF
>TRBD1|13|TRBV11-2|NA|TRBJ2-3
TGTGCCAGCAGCCGGGACAGGCGAGGGGCGCAGTATTTT
CASSRDRRGAQYF
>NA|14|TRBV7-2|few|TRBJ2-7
TGTGCCAGCAGCTTAATTTCTGCGAGTTCCGAGCAGTACTTC
CASSLISASSEQYF
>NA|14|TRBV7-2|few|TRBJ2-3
TGTGCCAGCAGTTCCAGCCAGGGGACAGATACGCAGTATTTT
CASSSSQGTDTQYF
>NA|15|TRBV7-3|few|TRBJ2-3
TGTGCCAGCAGCTTAGGGGCTCTTGGCGGAGATACGCAGTATTTT
CASSLGALGGDTQYF
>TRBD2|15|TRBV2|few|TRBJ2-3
TGTGCCAGCAATGCGGCGGGAGTAGTCACAGATACGCAGTATTTT
CASNAAGVVTDTQYF
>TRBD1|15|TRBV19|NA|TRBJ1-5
TGTGCCAGTAGCGAAACAGGGGGCGGCAATCAGCCCCAGCATTTT
CASSETGGGNQPQHF
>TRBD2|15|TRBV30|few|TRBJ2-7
TGTGCCTGGAGTGCCCTAGCGGGAGGGCACTACGAGCAGTACTTC
CAWSALAGGHYEQYF
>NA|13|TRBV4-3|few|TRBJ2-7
TGCGCCAGCAGCCAAGATTTTCAGCGAGAGCAGTACTTC
CASSQDFQREQYF
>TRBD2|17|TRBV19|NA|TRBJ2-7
TGTGCCAGTAAGAAATCCAACCGGGGGGACTACACTTACGAGCAGTACTTC
CASKKSNRGDYTYEQYF
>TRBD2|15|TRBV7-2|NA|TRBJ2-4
TGTGCCAGCAGCTTAGGTGGCGGGAGAAGAGTCATTCAGTACTTC
CASSLGGGRRVIQYF